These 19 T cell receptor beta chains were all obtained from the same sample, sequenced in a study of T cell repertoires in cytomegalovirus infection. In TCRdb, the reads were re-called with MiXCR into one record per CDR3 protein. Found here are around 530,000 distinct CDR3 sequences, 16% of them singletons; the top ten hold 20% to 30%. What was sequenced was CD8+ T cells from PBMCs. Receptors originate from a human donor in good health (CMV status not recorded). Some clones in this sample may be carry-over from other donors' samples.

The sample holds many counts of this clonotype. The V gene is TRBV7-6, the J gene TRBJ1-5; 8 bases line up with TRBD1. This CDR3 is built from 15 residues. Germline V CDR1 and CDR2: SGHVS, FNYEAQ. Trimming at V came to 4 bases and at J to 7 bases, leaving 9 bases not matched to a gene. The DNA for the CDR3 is TGTGCCAGCAGCTCGTCACAGGGGGTAGGGCAGCCCCAGCATTTT. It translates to CASSSSQGVGQPQHF.

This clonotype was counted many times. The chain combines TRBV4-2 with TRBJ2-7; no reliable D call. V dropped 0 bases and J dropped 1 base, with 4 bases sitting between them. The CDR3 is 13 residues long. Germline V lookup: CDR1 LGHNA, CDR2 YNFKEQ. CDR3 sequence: CASSQEMSYEQYF. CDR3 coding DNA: TGTGCCAGCAGCCAAGAAATGTCCTACGAGCAGTACTTC.

CDR3 amino acids: CASSSALRWTGGTEAFF. The CDR3 DNA reads as TGCGCCAGCAGCTCCGCCCTCAGATGGACAGGAGGAACTGAAGCTTTCTTT. The rearrangement uses TRBV5-1 and TRBJ1-1; 7 bases match TRBD1. CDR1 and CDR2 (germline): SGHRS, YFSETQ. This CDR3 contains 17 residues. Trimming at V came to 3 bases and at J to 5 bases, leaving 16 bases not matched to a gene.

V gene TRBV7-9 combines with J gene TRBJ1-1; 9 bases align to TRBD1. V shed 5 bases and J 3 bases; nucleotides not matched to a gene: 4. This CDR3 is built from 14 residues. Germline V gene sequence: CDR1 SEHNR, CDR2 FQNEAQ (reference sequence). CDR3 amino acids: CASSPTGGHTEAFF. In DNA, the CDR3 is TGTGCCAGCAGCCCGACAGGGGGTCACACTGAAGCTTTCTTT.

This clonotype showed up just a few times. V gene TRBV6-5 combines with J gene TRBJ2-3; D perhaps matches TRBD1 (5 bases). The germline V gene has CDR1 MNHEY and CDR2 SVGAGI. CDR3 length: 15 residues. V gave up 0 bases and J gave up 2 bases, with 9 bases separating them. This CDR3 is CASSYSGRDTDTQYF. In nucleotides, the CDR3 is TGTGCCAGCAGTTACTCAGGCAGGGACACAGATACGCAGTATTTT.

The CDR3 sequence is CASSHPGLMGEKLFF. The CDR3 nucleotides are TGTGCCAGCAGCCATCCAGGGCTAATGGGCGAAAAACTGTTTTTT. V and J are TRBV11-2 and TRBJ1-4, with D tentatively TRBD1 (5 bases). Looked up from germline, CDR1 is SGHAT and CDR2 is FQNNGV. The ends were cut back, 5 bases at V and 8 bases at J, with 18 bases in the middle. The length of the CDR3 is 15 residues.

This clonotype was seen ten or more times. The CDR3 coding sequence is TGTGCCAGCAGCTGGGAAATAAAAGGGTCCGCAGATACGCAGTATTTT. Encoded protein: CASSWEIKGSADTQYF. The chain uses TRBV7-9 and TRBJ2-3; D call uncertain. Germline CDR1 SEHNR, CDR2 FQNEAQ (reference sequence). V lost 4 bases to trimming and J lost 4 bases, with 18 bases between them. The CDR3 spans 16 residues.

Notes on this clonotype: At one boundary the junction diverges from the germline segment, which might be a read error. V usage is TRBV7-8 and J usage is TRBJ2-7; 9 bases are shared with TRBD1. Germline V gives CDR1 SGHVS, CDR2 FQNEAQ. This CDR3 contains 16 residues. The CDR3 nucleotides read TGTGCAAGCAGCATCTACCGGGACAGGGTAACTTACGATCAGTACTTC. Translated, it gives CASSIYRDRVTYDQYF.

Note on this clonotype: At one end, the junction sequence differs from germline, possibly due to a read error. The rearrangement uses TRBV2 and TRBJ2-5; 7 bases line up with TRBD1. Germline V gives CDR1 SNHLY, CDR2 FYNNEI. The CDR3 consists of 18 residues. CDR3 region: CAGSVERTGYEEIETQYF. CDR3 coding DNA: TGTGCCGGCAGTGTTGAAAGGACAGGTTATGAGGAGATAGAGACCCAGTACTTC.

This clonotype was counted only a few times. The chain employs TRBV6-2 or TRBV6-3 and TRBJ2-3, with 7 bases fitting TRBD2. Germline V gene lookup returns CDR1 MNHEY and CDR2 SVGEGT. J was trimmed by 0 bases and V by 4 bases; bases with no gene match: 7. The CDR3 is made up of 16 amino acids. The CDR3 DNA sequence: TGTGCCAGCAGTTCCGCTCTAGCGGCTAGCACAGATACGCAGTATTTT. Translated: CASSSALAASTDTQYF.

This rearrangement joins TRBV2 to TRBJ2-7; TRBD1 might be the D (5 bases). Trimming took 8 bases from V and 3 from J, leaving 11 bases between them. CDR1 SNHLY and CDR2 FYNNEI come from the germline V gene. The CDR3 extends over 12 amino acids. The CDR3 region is CASQGTYYEQYF. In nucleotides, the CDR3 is TGTGCCAGCCAGGGAACTTACTACGAGCAGTACTTC. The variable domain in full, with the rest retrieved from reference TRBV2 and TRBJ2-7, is EPEVTQTPSHQVTQMGQEVILRCVPISNHLYFYWYRQILGQKVEFLVSFYNNEISEKSEIFDDQFSVERPDGSNFTLKIRSTKLEDSAMYFCASQGTYYEQYFGPGTRLTVT.

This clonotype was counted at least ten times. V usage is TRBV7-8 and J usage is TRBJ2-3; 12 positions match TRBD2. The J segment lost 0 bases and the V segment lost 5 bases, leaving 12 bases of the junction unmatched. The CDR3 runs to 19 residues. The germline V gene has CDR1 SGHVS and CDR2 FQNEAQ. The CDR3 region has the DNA TGTGCCAGCAGCGCACCCCTAGCGGGAGGGGTTTTAAGCACAGATACGCAGTATTTT. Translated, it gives CASSAPLAGGVLSTDTQYF.

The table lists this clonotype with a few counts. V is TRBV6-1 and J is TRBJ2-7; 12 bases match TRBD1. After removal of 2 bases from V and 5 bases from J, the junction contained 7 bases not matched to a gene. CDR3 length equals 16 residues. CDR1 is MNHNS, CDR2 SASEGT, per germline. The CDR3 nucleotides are TGTGCCAGCAGTGAACTGTTTGGGACAGGGGGCGACGAGCAGTACTTC. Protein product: CASSELFGTGGDEQYF.

The CDR3 sequence is CASSLRLVGVYEQYF. The CDR3 DNA follows: TGTGCCAGCAGCTTACGACTAGTGGGAGTGTACGAGCAGTACTTC. The gene calls are TRBV7-2 and TRBJ2-7; possibly TRBD2 for D (6 bases). Germline loops: CDR1 SGHTA, CDR2 FQGNSA. Trimming removed 2 bases from V and 4 bases from J, with 15 bases in between. The CDR3 has 15 residues.

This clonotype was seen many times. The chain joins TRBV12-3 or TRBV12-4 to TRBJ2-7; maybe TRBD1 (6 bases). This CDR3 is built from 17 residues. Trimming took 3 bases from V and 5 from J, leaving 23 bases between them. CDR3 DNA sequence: TGTGCCAGCAGTTTTATCGCCGGGACACTCGGTAGGGACGAGCAGTACTTC. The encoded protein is CASSFIAGTLGRDEQYF.

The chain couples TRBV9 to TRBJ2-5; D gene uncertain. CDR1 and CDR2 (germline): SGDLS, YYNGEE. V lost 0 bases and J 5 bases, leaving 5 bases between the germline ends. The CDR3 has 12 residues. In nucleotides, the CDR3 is TGTGCCAGCAGCGTAGTCCGGGAGACCCAGTACTTC. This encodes CASSVVRETQYF.

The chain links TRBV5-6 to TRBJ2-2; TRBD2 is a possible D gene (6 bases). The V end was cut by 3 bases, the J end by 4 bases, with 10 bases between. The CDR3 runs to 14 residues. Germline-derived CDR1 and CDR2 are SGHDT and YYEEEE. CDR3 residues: CASSYGTPTGELFF. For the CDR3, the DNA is TGTGCCAGCAGCTACGGGACTCCCACCGGGGAGCTGTTTTTT.

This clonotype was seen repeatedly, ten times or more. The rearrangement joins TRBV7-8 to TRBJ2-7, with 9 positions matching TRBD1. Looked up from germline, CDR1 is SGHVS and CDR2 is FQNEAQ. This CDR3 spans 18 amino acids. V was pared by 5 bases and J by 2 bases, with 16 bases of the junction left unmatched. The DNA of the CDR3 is TGTGCCAGCAGCCTACCGGGACAGGGCGGAAAGAATACCTACGAGCAGTACTTC. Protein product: CASSLPGQGGKNTYEQYF.

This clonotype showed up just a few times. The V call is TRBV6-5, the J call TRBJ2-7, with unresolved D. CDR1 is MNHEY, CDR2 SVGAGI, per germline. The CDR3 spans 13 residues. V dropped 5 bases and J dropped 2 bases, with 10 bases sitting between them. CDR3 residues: CASSPQAAYEQYF. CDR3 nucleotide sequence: TGTGCCAGCAGTCCCCAGGCGGCCTACGAGCAGTACTTC.